The clone carrying this TCR beta chain was seen ten or more times. Its antigen remains unidentified. The time point: pre-sensitization, week 0. This sample's treatment: therapeutic diphenylcyclopropenone sensitization with weekly scalp DPC. Someone pulled total RNA out of unfractionated whole blood. These data come from a study of human T cells and chemical hapten exposure. Overall study context: Patients had diphenylcyclopropenone applied to the scalp weekly throughout the approximately 25-week study.

General observations from the study: Relative to control repertoires, expanded TCRs gave rise to significantly more large CDR3 similarity clusters.

TCRdb reprocessed the RACE reads via MiXCR and lists one record per CDR3 protein. The sample shows under 400,000 distinct CDR3 sequences, about 5.1% of them seen only once. The CDR3 length is 14 residues. Germline CDR1 LGHDT, CDR2 YNNKEL (reference sequence). V was cut by 1 base and J by 3 bases, with 8 bases left in between. The chain recombines TRBV3-1 with TRBJ2-3; D remains ambiguous. The source of this sequence is a woman aged 45-59 years with alopecia areata. Some clones in this sample may be carry-over from other donors' samples. Specimen: whole blood, collected in connection with sensitization to the hapten diphenylcyclopropenone (DPC). The CDR3 DNA follows: TGTGCCAGCAGCCAAGGAGGATGGACAGATACGCAGTATTTT. Protein: CASSQGGWTDTQYF.